Below are 11 T cell receptor beta chains sequenced from a single sample in a study of identical twins. One entry per CDR3 protein results from TCRdb running MiXCR on the 5' RACE reads. This sample has over 600,000 distinct CDR3 sequences, with about 20% found just once. Separately, the same data were catalogued under a study of T cells expressing NK-cell markers.

Material for sequencing was PBMCs. Receptors were obtained from a woman aged 18-29 years in good health.

In its sample, this clonotype was seen a few times. The chain joins TRBV5-1 to TRBJ2-1; 10 positions agree with TRBD2. J was trimmed by 8 bases and V by 0 bases; bases with no gene match: 14. Germline V CDR1 and CDR2: SGHRS, YFSETQ. The length of the CDR3 is 18 residues. The CDR3 nucleotides read TGCGCCAGCAGCTTGGAAACGGAAGCGGGAGGGCCTTGGGATGAGCAGTTCTTC. This translates into CASSLETEAGGPWDEQFF.

The rearrangement links TRBV6-5 to TRBJ1-1; 7 bases line up with TRBD1. Trimming cost V 0 bases and J 4 bases; bases outside gene matches: 5. The germline V gene encodes CDR1 MNHEY and CDR2 SVGAGI. The CDR3 is 15 amino acids. In DNA form, the CDR3 reads TGTGCCAGCAGTTACTCCCCGACAGGGACCACTGAAGCTTTCTTT. It codes for CASSYSPTGTTEAFF.

This clonotype appeared a few times. The chain couples TRBV12-3 or TRBV12-4 to TRBJ2-1, with D unresolved. This CDR3 region has 13 residues. V gave up 4 bases and J gave up 3 bases, with 7 bases separating them. The CDR3 bases are TGTGCCAGCAGTTACTACCACTACAATGAGCAGTTCTTC. Amino acid sequence: CASSYYHYNEQFF.

This clonotype was picked up a small number of times. The V call is TRBV29-1, the J call TRBJ1-5, with D perhaps TRBD1 (6 bases). Trimming took off 6 bases at V and 2 bases at J, with 11 bases between the two ends. Germline CDR1 SQVTM, CDR2 ANQGSEA. The CDR3 is 13 residues long. Here the CDR3 reads CSVTGRGNQPQHF. CDR3 DNA sequence: TGCAGCGTCACAGGGAGGGGCAATCAGCCCCAGCATTTT. Combining the CDR3 with reference TRBV29-1 and TRBJ1-5 gives the whole variable domain SAVISQKPSRDICQRGTSLTIQCQVDSQVTMMFWYRQQPGQSLTLIATANQGSEATYESGFVIDKFPISRPNLTFSTLTVSNMSPEDSSIYLCSVTGRGNQPQHFGDGTRLSIL.

This clonotype was seen ten or more times. The CDR3 spells CASSGRDRGYEQYF. CDR3 DNA: TGTGCCAGCAGCGGACGCGACAGGGGCTACGAGCAGTACTTC. The chain employs TRBV5-6 and TRBJ2-7; 8 positions match TRBD1. The V gene end was trimmed by 4 bases and the J gene end by 3 bases; junction bases not matched to a gene: 6. The CDR3 totals 14 residues. The germline CDR1 and CDR2 sequences are SGHDT and YYEEEE.

This chain links TRBV7-2 with TRBJ2-2; TRBD2 aligns across 7 bases. The CDR3 runs 14 residues. Trimming took 0 bases from V and 6 from J; bases not matched to a gene: 1. Germline-derived CDR1 and CDR2 are SGHTA and FQGNSA. CDR3 sequence reads: CASSLAGRAGELFF. In DNA, the CDR3 is TGTGCCAGCAGCTTAGCGGGGAGGGCCGGGGAGCTGTTTTTT.

In its sample, this clonotype was seen many times. The V and J genes are TRBV20-1 and TRBJ1-1; D remains unclear. The CDR3 sequence is 12 residues long. V lost 6 bases and J 6 bases, leaving 14 bases between the germline ends. Germline lookup yields CDR1 DFQATT and CDR2 SNEGSKA (reference sequence). CDR3 sequence reads: CSAFLNSAEAFF. Written as DNA, the CDR3 is TGCAGTGCCTTCCTCAATAGCGCTGAAGCTTTCTTT.

This clonotype was seen a handful of times. This rearrangement joins TRBV6-5 to TRBJ2-3; perhaps TRBD2 as D (5 bases). The CDR3 is 15 amino acids. V lost 1 base and J 5 bases, leaving 13 bases between the germline ends. Germline V gives CDR1 MNHEY, CDR2 SVGAGI. CDR3 nucleotide sequence: TGTGCCAGCAGTTACTGGGGTTCGAGGGAAGATACGCAGTATTTT. Translation: CASSYWGSREDTQYF.

This clonotype was seen only a few times. V and J are TRBV6-4 and TRBJ1-1; D is unresolved. The CDR3 loop spans 14 amino acids. V was trimmed by 7 bases and J by 0 bases, leaving 12 bases between them. Germline V gene sequence: CDR1 MRHNA, CDR2 SNTAGT. The CDR3 here is CASIRTAMNTEAFF. As DNA, the CDR3 is TGTGCCAGCATCCGGACGGCCATGAACACTGAAGCTTTCTTT.

The chain uses TRBV7-9 and TRBJ2-5; D tentatively reads TRBD1 or TRBD2 (5 bases each). V was cut by 11 bases and J by 5 bases, with 15 bases left in between. Germline values: CDR1 SEHNR, CDR2 FQNEAQ (reference sequence). The CDR3 has 12 amino acids. DNA of the CDR3: TGTGCCGCACGAAGGGACGGGGAGACCCAGTACTTC. Its translation is CAARRDGETQYF.

The chain uses TRBV7-2 and TRBJ2-1, with a weak D call TRBD1 (7 bases). Trimming took off 4 bases at V and 5 bases at J, with 18 bases between the two ends. Germline CDR1 SGHTA, CDR2 FQGNSA. This CDR3 is 16 amino acids long. CDR3 loop: CASSSQGGVTNNEQFF. In DNA, the CDR3 is TGTGCCAGCAGCTCCCAGGGGGGAGTAACCAACAATGAGCAGTTCTTC.